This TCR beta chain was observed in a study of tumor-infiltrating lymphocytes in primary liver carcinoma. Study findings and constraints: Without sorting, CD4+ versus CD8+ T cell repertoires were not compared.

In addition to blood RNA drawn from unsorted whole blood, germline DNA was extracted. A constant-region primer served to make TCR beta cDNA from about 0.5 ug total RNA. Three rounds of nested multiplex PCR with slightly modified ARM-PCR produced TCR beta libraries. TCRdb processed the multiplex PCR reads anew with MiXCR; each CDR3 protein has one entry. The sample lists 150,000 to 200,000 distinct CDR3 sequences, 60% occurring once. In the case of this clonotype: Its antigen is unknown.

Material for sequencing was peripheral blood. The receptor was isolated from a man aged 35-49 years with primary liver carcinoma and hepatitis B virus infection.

CDR3 protein: CASSSPAGLLNEQFF. CDR3 nucleotide sequence: TGTGCCAGCAGCTCCCCGGCGGGACTCCTCAATGAGCAGTTCTTC. J is TRBJ2-1 and V is TRBV6-5; tentatively, D is TRBD2 (6 bases). The CDR3 length is 15 residues. V was trimmed by 6 bases and J by 6 bases, leaving 18 bases between them. CDR1 is MNHEY and CDR2 is SVGAGI in the germline V gene.